Here is one T cell receptor beta chain with its context. This sample was included in a study of blood T cell repertoires in COVID-19. Study in general: The analysed material was cDNA or gDNA that came from T cells, B-cell-depleted T cells, or PBMCs.

Germline V gene lookup returns CDR1 SGHNT and CDR2 YYREEE (reference sequence). Unmatched junction bases numbered 8, after V lost 1 base and J lost 7 bases. There are 15 residues in the CDR3. Assay: immunoSEQ multiplex PCR; the TCRdb copy retains only in-frame clones and omits some. The sample lists over 70,000 clones; less than 90% were seen once. Sequencing used peripheral blood. This chain connects TRBV5-4 to TRBJ2-1, with 7 bases identical to TRBD2. The receptor was derived from a human donor in a cohort sampled during active COVID-19. CDR3 sequence (DNA): TGTGCCAGCAGCTTGACTAGCGAGGGCGAGAATGAGCAGTTCTTC. Translation gives CASSLTSEGENEQFF.